This T cell receptor beta chain is from a study of control samples from healthy donors and cancer patients. The CDR3 is made up of 12 amino acids. After removal of 4 bases from V and 5 bases from J, the junction contained 1 base not matched to a gene. The germline gives CDR1 SNHLY, CDR2 FYNNEI. Method: immunoSEQ multiplex PCR; TCRdb's copy keeps in-frame clones and lacks some. This table holds roughly 160,000 clones, around 88% found once. In regard to this clone: This sample includes further DNA sequences coding for the same CDR3.

The TCR sequence derives from a woman aged 25 to 45 in good health. The rearrangement links TRBV2 to TRBJ2-5; 7 bases map to TRBD1. The sample taken for sequencing was blood. CDR3 nucleotides: TGTGCCAGCAGTGGGACAGGCGAGACCCAGTACTTC. It codes for CASSGTGETQYF.